Listed here are 24 T cell receptor beta chains from one sample, sequenced in a study of blood T cell repertoires in COVID-19. Measured with immunoSEQ multiplex PCR; TCRdb has only the in-frame clones, and not every one. The sample yields roughly 390,000 clones, approximately 89% seen once. Sequences were obtained from peripheral blood. These receptor sequences come from a woman in her twenties or thirties with COVID-19, enrolled during active disease.

This rearrangement joins TRBV5-1 to TRBJ2-2; D call uncertain. Germline CDR1 SGHRS, CDR2 YFSETQ. CDR3 length: 15 amino acids. Trimming took 0 bases from V and 0 from J, leaving 6 bases between them. In DNA form, the CDR3 reads TGCGCCAGCAGCTTGGGCAACACGAACACCGGGGAGCTGTTTTTT. Protein sequence: CASSLGNTNTGELFF.

This clone was seen once. CDR3 DNA: TGTGCCAGCAGCCTGTCCCCCGCCAGCGACTATGGTAGGCAGTACTTC. Translating it yields CASSLSPASDYGRQYF. The chain recombines TRBV5-4 with TRBJ2-7, with D possibly TRBD2 on 5 matching bases. The V end lost 4 bases, the J end lost 9 bases, and 26 bases lay between the germline ends. The CDR3 is made up of 16 amino acids. Germline CDR1 is SGHNT and CDR2 is YYREEE (reference sequence).

This clone was seen more than once but under ten times. V is TRBV27 and J is TRBJ2-3, with TRBD2 identical over 9 bases. Germline-derived CDR1 and CDR2 are MNHEY and SMNVEV (reference sequence). The length of the CDR3 is 16 residues. Losses at the gene ends were 5 bases for V and 5 bases for J; bases not matched to a gene: 11. DNA of the CDR3: TGTGCCAGCAGTACCCACCAGGCGGGAGGGAGAGATACGCAGTATTTT. It is translated as CASSTHQAGGRDTQYF.

The chain combines TRBV28 with TRBJ2-7, with a tentative D call TRBD1 (5 bases). Trimming cost V 4 bases and J 4 bases, with 17 bases left between them. The length of the CDR3 is 15 residues. The germline CDR1 and CDR2 sequences are MDHEN and SYDVKM. The CDR3 spells CASSSQPGRVYEQYF. The CDR3 coding sequence is TGTGCCAGCAGTTCACAACCCGGCAGGGTATACGAGCAGTACTTC.

V gene TRBV5-4 combines with J gene TRBJ2-5, with 8 nucleotides matching TRBD1. J lost 3 bases, V lost 4 bases, and 8 bases had no gene match. The CDR3 sequence is 15 residues long. CDR1 SGHNT and CDR2 YYREEE come from the germline V gene (reference sequence). The CDR3 sequence: CASSTRRGPEETQYF. The CDR3 DNA reads as TGTGCCAGCAGCACTCGCAGGGGGCCCGAAGAGACCCAGTACTTC.

V gene TRBV7-9 combines with J gene TRBJ2-1, with 7 positions matching TRBD2. CDR3 length equals 14 residues. Germline CDR1 and CDR2: SEHNR and FQNEAQ (reference sequence). Trimming at V came to 5 bases and at J to 8 bases, leaving 9 bases not matched to a gene. CDR3 sequence: CASSPRTRIYEQFF. DNA of the CDR3: TGTGCCAGCAGCCCGAGGACTAGGATTTATGAGCAGTTCTTC.

V is TRBV5-5 and J is TRBJ2-2, with 10 bases that match TRBD1. This CDR3 is 15 amino acids long. CDR1 is SGHKS, CDR2 YYEKEE, per germline (reference sequence). V dropped 10 bases and J dropped 2; count of bases not matched to a gene: 8. CDR3 coding DNA: TGTGCCTGCCGGGACAGGGGCCAAAACACCGGGGAGCTGTTTTTT. Its protein is CACRDRGQNTGELFF.

The V and J genes are TRBV5-1 and TRBJ2-2, with 14 positions matching TRBD2. Per the germline V gene, CDR1 is SGHRS and CDR2 is YFSETQ. The CDR3 runs to 16 residues. Losses at the gene ends were 2 bases for V and 6 bases for J; bases not matched to a gene: 3. CDR3 sequence (DNA): TGCGCCAGCAGCTTATGGACTAGCGGGAGGTCCGGGGAGCTGTTTTTT. It translates to CASSLWTSGRSGELFF.

The chain combines TRBV12-3 or TRBV12-4 with TRBJ1-1; no firm D call. V was cut by 8 bases and J by 0 bases, with 10 bases left in between. This CDR3 is built from 13 residues. This chain's CDR3 is CASLRGMNTEAFF. The DNA of the CDR3 is TGTGCCAGCTTACGAGGGATGAACACTGAAGCTTTCTTT.

V and J are TRBV12-5 and TRBJ2-5; TRBD2 matches at 14 bases. The CDR3 has 16 residues. Trimming took 7 bases from V and 5 from J; bases not matched to a gene: 9. Germline V gene lookup returns CDR1 LGHNT and CDR2 FRNRAP. The CDR3, as DNA: TGTGCTAGTGCCCAGACTAGCGGGGGGGCCTGGGAGACCCAGTACTTC. This encodes CASAQTSGGAWETQYF.

The chain recombines TRBV10-1 with TRBJ1-2, with TRBD1 identical over 9 bases. This CDR3 is 13 amino acids long. Per the germline V gene, CDR1 is WNHNN and CDR2 is SYGVQD (reference sequence). The V segment lost 5 bases and the J segment 7 bases; nucleotides outside the gene matches: 5. The CDR3 DNA sequence: TGCGCCAGCAGTCCCGGGACAGGGACTGGCTACACCTTC. It yields the protein CASSPGTGTGYTF.

This clone was seen a handful of times. This chain uses TRBV7-9 with TRBJ2-5; weak D call: TRBD2 (5 bases). The germline CDR1 and CDR2 sequences are SEHNR and FQNEAQ (reference sequence). This CDR3 contains 14 residues. Trimming cost V 5 bases and J 5 bases, with 15 bases left between them. DNA of the CDR3: TGTGCCAGCAGCCCTATCGGAGGAGGTGAGACCCAGTACTTC. Translation: CASSPIGGGETQYF.

In this sample, this clone turned up once. The chain is built from TRBV11-2 and TRBJ2-1; D is unclear. The germline gives CDR1 SGHAT, CDR2 FQNNGV. V gave up 2 bases and J gave up 6 bases, with 11 bases separating them. The CDR3 spans 14 residues. The CDR3 sequence is CASSLNAQANEQFF. The CDR3 nucleotides are TGTGCCAGCAGCTTAAATGCCCAGGCCAATGAGCAGTTCTTC.

The chain links TRBV2 to TRBJ2-7, with a tentative D call TRBD2 (5 bases). There are 12 residues in the CDR3. Germline CDR1 and CDR2: SNHLY and FYNNEI. Trimming stripped 6 bases from V and 5 bases from J, with 11 bases between. The CDR3 DNA reads TGTGCCAGCAGGGCGAACGGGGACGAGCAGTACTTC. Translation gives CASRANGDEQYF.

The chain has TRBV3-1 (or the pseudogene TRBV3-2) and TRBJ1-5; tentative D call: TRBD1 (5 bases). V lost 5 bases, J lost 7 bases, and 9 bases lay in between. This CDR3 contains 12 residues. Germline V CDR1 and CDR2: LGHDT, YNNKEL (reference sequence). The CDR3, as DNA: TGTGCCAGCAGCTCAACAGGACAGCCCCAGCATTTT. It translates to CASSSTGQPQHF.

This chain joins TRBV4-1 and TRBJ2-6; TRBD1 matches 9 bases. The CDR3 extends over 18 amino acids. V lost 2 bases to trimming and J lost 0 bases; unmatched junction nucleotides: 5. CDR1 and CDR2 (germline): MGHRA, YSYEKL. As DNA, the CDR3 is TGCGCCAGCAGCCAAACCGGGACAGGGAGCTCTGGGGCCAACGTCCTGACTTTC. Protein: CASSQTGTGSSGANVLTF.

This clone was observed a few times. The chain uses TRBV7-2 and TRBJ2-1; the match to TRBD1 covers 8 bases. Germline CDR1 and CDR2: SGHTA and FQGNSA. Trimming at V came to 3 bases and at J to 0 bases, leaving 4 bases not matched to a gene. This CDR3 is 16 amino acids long. The CDR3 region has the DNA TGTGCCAGCAGCTTGGACAGGGCAAGCTCCTACAATGAGCAGTTCTTC. This codes for CASSLDRASSYNEQFF.

The V and J genes are TRBV5-4 and TRBJ2-2; TRBD2 agrees at 10 bases. Trimming removed 4 bases from V and 5 bases from J; junction bases left unmatched: 5. Germline lookup yields CDR1 SGHNT and CDR2 YYREEE (reference sequence). CDR3 size: 15 residues. The DNA of the CDR3 is TGTGCCAGCAGCCCATTGACTAGCGGGACCGGGGAGCTGTTTTTT. This codes for CASSPLTSGTGELFF. Filled out from reference TRBV5-4 and TRBJ2-2, the complete variable domain reads ETGVTQSPTHLIKTRGQQVTLRCSSQSGHNTVSWYQQALGQGPQFIFQYYREEENGRGNFPPRFSGLQFPNYSSELNVNALELDDSALYLCASSPLTSGTGELFFGEGSRLTVL.

J is TRBJ2-2 and V is TRBV29-1; 9 nucleotides line up with TRBD1. The junction had 7 bases not matched to a gene; V was cut back by 4 bases and J by 4 bases. From germline, CDR1 is SQVTM and CDR2 ANQGSEA. There are 15 residues in the CDR3. The CDR3 loop is CSVVTQGATTGELFF. In DNA form, the CDR3 reads TGCAGCGTTGTAACACAGGGGGCGACCACCGGGGAGCTGTTTTTT.

This chain joins TRBV3-1 (or the pseudogene TRBV3-2) and TRBJ1-4; no clear D. The germline V and J ends were trimmed by 3 bases and 2 bases, with 13 bases remaining between them. CDR3 length: 16 residues. CDR1 is LGHDT, CDR2 YNNKEL, per germline (reference sequence). The CDR3 reads CASSHIRGGTNEKLFF. In nucleotides, the CDR3 is TGTGCCAGCAGCCATATTCGGGGAGGGACTAATGAAAAACTGTTTTTT.

This sequence joins TRBV6-1 and TRBJ2-5; a possible D gene is TRBD1 (5 bases). V was pared by 2 bases and J by 1 base, with 11 bases between. The CDR3 is made up of 15 amino acids. Germline V gene lookup returns CDR1 MNHNS and CDR2 SASEGT. In DNA, the CDR3 is TGTGCCAGCAGTGAACAGGGTAGGGTCCAAGAGACCCAGTACTTC. Protein product: CASSEQGRVQETQYF.

J is TRBJ2-3 and V is TRBV18, with 7 bases matching TRBD2. The trim removed 3 bases at V and 8 bases at J, leaving 8 bases unmatched. CDR3 length: 14 amino acids. CDR1 and CDR2 from the germline V gene are KGHSH and LQKENI. DNA for the CDR3: TGTGCCAGCTCACCGGGGAGGGTCGATGGTACGCAGTATTTT. It yields the protein CASSPGRVDGTQYF.

The chain joins TRBV11-2 to TRBJ2-3, with TRBD2 matching over 11 bases. The CDR3 covers 15 residues. Germline V gene lookup returns CDR1 SGHAT and CDR2 FQNNGV. The trim removed 5 bases at V and 2 bases at J, leaving 3 bases unmatched. CDR3 amino acids: CASSNSGRATDTQYF. The CDR3, as DNA: TGTGCCAGCAGCAATAGCGGGAGGGCCACAGATACGCAGTATTTT.

This chain links TRBV20-1 with TRBJ2-1, with TRBD1 matching 8 bases. The ends lost 6 bases at V and 11 bases at J; junction bases unmatched: 6. The CDR3 has 11 residues. Germline loops: CDR1 DFQATT, CDR2 SNEGSKA (reference sequence). CDR3 sequence reads: CSARTGLKQFF. The CDR3 DNA reads as TGCAGTGCAAGGACAGGGTTAAAGCAGTTCTTC.